This TCR beta chain appears in the sequencing data of a study of shared clonotypes between healthy human individuals. CDR3 length: 16 residues. Germline CDR1 reads MNHEY; CDR2 reads SVGAGI. V lost 2 bases and J 7 bases, leaving 18 bases between the germline ends. Study results and caveats: Sorted-subset samples were not fully sequenced, rarefaction indicated. Blood was the sole source, and tissue repertoires probably differ. An anticipated effect of sequencing depth on clonotype sharing among donors was recognized.

To note about this clone: As yet, its antigen is unknown.

Genomic DNA of every subset was divided equally among multiple immunoSEQ plates. Measured with immunoSEQ multiplex PCR; TCRdb has only the in-frame clones, and not every one. The sample has millions of clones, approximately 95% seen once. Material for sequencing was naive CD4+ T cells from PBMCs. Subset reported: CD45RA+ positively selected. The sequence was collected from a young man in good health. Some clones in this sample may be carry-over from other donors' samples. The rearrangement joins TRBV6-5 to TRBJ1-5; D is undetermined. CDR3 in DNA: TGTGCCAGCAGTTACGGGCCGACACCGGGAGGGCAGCCCCAGCATTTT. It is translated as CASSYGPTPGGQPQHF.